Listed below are T cell receptor beta chains from one sample, sequenced in a study of blood T cell repertoires in COVID-19. Using immunoSEQ multiplex PCR, the repertoire was profiled, and TCRdb retains in-frame clones only, with some absent. The sample has roughly 300,000 clones, about 90% seen once; the top ten hold 5.5% to 7%. The sample taken for sequencing was PBMCs or T cells enriched from blood (not recorded which). These receptors all stem from a woman in her twenties or thirties who had recovered from COVID-19. Each CDR3 is given with its conserved first and last residue. The D gene is left open where the match is weak. Clone size, where shown, is once, few, many, or a class for clones that have expanded.

clone size: few
J gene: TRBJ1-2
V gene: TRBV3-1/TRBV3-2
D gene: TRBD1
CDR3 protein: CASSQPRGQATSRGYTF
CDR3 DNA: TGTGCCAGCAGCCAGCCCAGGGGGCAGGCGACCTCTCGAGGCTACACCTTC

clone size: -
J gene: TRBJ1-4
V gene: TRBV7-8
D gene: -
CDR3 protein: CASSLGEGFNREKLFF
CDR3 DNA: TGTGCCAGCAGCTTGGGGGAGGGGTTTAATCGCGAAAAACTGTTTTTT

clone size: -
J gene: TRBJ2-7
V gene: TRBV3-1/TRBV3-2
D gene: TRBD1
CDR3 protein: CASRGQAYEQYF
CDR3 DNA: TGTGCCAGCAGGGGACAGGCCTACGAGCAGTACTTC

clone size: few
J gene: TRBJ1-6
V gene: TRBV9
D gene: -
CDR3 protein: CASSGAPGPYNSPLHF
CDR3 DNA: TGTGCCAGCAGCGGAGCACCGGGTCCCTATAATTCACCCCTCCACTTT

clone size: few
J gene: TRBJ1-5
V gene: TRBV7-8
D gene: -
CDR3 protein: CASSSQDSRNQPQHF
CDR3 DNA: TGTGCCAGCAGCTCACAGGACAGCCGCAATCAGCCCCAGCATTTT

clone size: -
J gene: TRBJ2-1
V gene: TRBV7-3
D gene: TRBD1
CDR3 protein: CASSLGQLNEQFF
CDR3 DNA: TGTGCCAGCAGCTTGGGACAGTTGAATGAGCAGTTCTTC

clone size: -
J gene: TRBJ2-2
V gene: TRBV14
D gene: -
CDR3 protein: CASSQRLTGELFF
CDR3 DNA: TGTGCCAGCAGCCAGAGACTTACCGGGGAGCTGTTTTTT

clone size: -
J gene: TRBJ1-1
V gene: TRBV19
D gene: -
CDR3 protein: CASRTGNTEAFF
CDR3 DNA: TGTGCCAGTAGGACAGGTAACACTGAAGCTTTCTTT

clone size: -
J gene: TRBJ1-2
V gene: TRBV5-5
D gene: -
CDR3 protein: CASSFLGLPGYGYTF
CDR3 DNA: TGTGCCAGCAGCTTTCTCGGCCTACCGGGCTATGGCTACACCTTC

clone size: -
J gene: TRBJ1-4
V gene: TRBV5-1
D gene: -
CDR3 protein: CASSRSGGLNEKLFF
CDR3 DNA: TGCGCCAGCAGCCGGTCGGGGGGACTTAATGAAAAACTGTTTTTT

clone size: -
J gene: TRBJ2-5
V gene: TRBV5-1
D gene: TRBD2
CDR3 protein: CASRGGSQETQYF
CDR3 DNA: TGCGCCAGCAGGGGAGGGAGCCAAGAGACCCAGTACTTC

clone size: -
J gene: TRBJ2-3
V gene: TRBV5-4
D gene: TRBD1
CDR3 protein: CASSRTGLDTQYF
CDR3 DNA: TGTGCCAGCAGCCGGACAGGGTTAGATACGCAGTATTTT

clone size: -
J gene: TRBJ2-7
V gene: TRBV18
D gene: -
CDR3 protein: CASSPWAGSGEQYF
CDR3 DNA: TGTGCCAGCTCACCATGGGCAGGGTCGGGCGAGCAGTACTTC

clone size: -
J gene: TRBJ1-2
V gene: TRBV6-5
D gene: TRBD1
CDR3 protein: CASRRQGAVGGYTF
CDR3 DNA: TGTGCCAGCAGACGACAGGGAGCTGTCGGTGGCTACACCTTC

clone size: -
J gene: TRBJ1-1
V gene: TRBV5-1
D gene: -
CDR3 protein: CASSLEAGVRTEAFF
CDR3 DNA: TGCGCCAGCAGCTTGGAGGCAGGGGTAAGGACTGAAGCTTTCTTT

clone size: -
J gene: TRBJ2-1
V gene: TRBV5-4
D gene: -
CDR3 protein: CASSLDVTRTSYNEQFF
CDR3 DNA: TGTGCCAGCAGCTTGGACGTAACTAGGACCTCCTACAATGAGCAGTTCTTC

clone size: -
J gene: TRBJ2-5
V gene: TRBV4-2
D gene: TRBD1
CDR3 protein: CASSQGGRGRETQYF
CDR3 DNA: TGTGCCAGCAGCCAAGGCGGCAGGGGGCGCGAGACCCAGTACTTC